These 25 T cell receptor beta chains were all obtained from the same sample, sequenced in a study of cytomegalovirus exposure and HLA in healthy donors. The PCR was carried out with 60 Vbeta primers and 13 Jbeta primers. The protocol was immunoSEQ multiplex PCR, while the TCRdb copy is restricted to in-frame clones and leaves out a portion. The sample records fewer than 150,000 clones, over 60% being singletons. The sequencing input was PBMCs. These receptors originate from a human donor in good health.

The chain couples TRBV28 to TRBJ1-1; D perhaps matches TRBD1 (5 bases). In germline, CDR1 is MDHEN, CDR2 SYDVKM. This CDR3 is built from 14 residues. Deletions cut 5 bases from V and 1 base from J, with 11 bases between. CDR3: CASSGGLTNTEAFF. CDR3 nucleotide sequence: TGTGCCAGCAGTGGGGGACTGACGAACACTGAAGCTTTCTTT.

There are a few counts of this clone. The genes are TRBV2 and TRBJ2-3, with TRBD1 matching 7 bases. CDR3 length: 14 residues. Germline trimming cut 7 bases from V and 2 bases from J; bases unmatched to any gene: 6. Per germline, CDR1 SNHLY and CDR2 FYNNEI. The CDR3 bases are TGTGCCAGCAAGGACAGGAGAAACACAGATACGCAGTATTTT. It specifies CASKDRRNTDTQYF.

In DNA, the CDR3 is TGTGCCAGCAGCATCCCGGACAGGGGGCTTATAGACTACACCTTC. Translation: CASSIPDRGLIDYTF. V is TRBV5-6 and J is TRBJ1-2; TRBD1 matches at 11 bases. V shed 4 bases and J 10 bases; nucleotides not matched to a gene: 12. Per germline, CDR1 SGHDT and CDR2 YYEEEE. CDR3 length equals 15 residues.

This clone was recorded once. V and J are TRBV11-3 and TRBJ2-3; 11 nucleotides match TRBD1. The CDR3 totals 17 residues. In germline, CDR1 is SGHNT, CDR2 YENEEA. The trim removed 1 base at V and 4 bases at J, leaving 7 bases unmatched. The chain's CDR3 is CASSLGQDRGRADTQYF. In nucleotides, the CDR3 is TGTGCCAGCAGCTTAGGACAGGACAGGGGGCGAGCAGATACGCAGTATTTT.

The V call is TRBV2, the J call TRBJ2-3; a weak D match, TRBD2 (5 bases). The CDR3 runs 16 residues. Germline V gene data show CDR1 as SNHLY and CDR2 as FYNNEI. V was clipped by 4 bases and J by 0 bases, with 14 bases between them. CDR3 sequence (DNA): TGTGCCAGCAGTGGCTTCCTTGCGGGTAGCACAGATACGCAGTATTTT. As protein: CASSGFLAGSTDTQYF.

The rearrangement joins TRBV11-3 to TRBJ2-7; 9 positions agree with TRBD1. V dropped 3 bases and J dropped 6; count of bases not matched to a gene: 6. The CDR3 consists of 14 residues. Germline V gene sequence: CDR1 SGHNT, CDR2 YENEEA. CDR3 nucleotide sequence: TGTGCCAGCAGCTTGGGGACAGGGTCGGGCGAGCAGTACTTC. Translating gives CASSLGTGSGEQYF.

V is TRBV2 and J is TRBJ1-1, with unresolved D. The CDR3 is 14 residues long. Between the trimmed V and J ends, which lost 4 bases and 3 bases, there was a span of 12 bases. Per germline, CDR1 SNHLY and CDR2 FYNNEI. CDR3 DNA: TGTGCCAGCAGTGCTTTGTTGGCAGACACTGAAGCTTTCTTT. Protein: CASSALLADTEAFF.

The chain is built from TRBV5-4 and TRBJ2-7, with 9 bases aligning to TRBD1. Looked up from germline, CDR1 is SGHNT and CDR2 is YYREEE (reference sequence). The CDR3 sequence is 14 residues long. Germline trimming cut 4 bases from V and 4 bases from J; bases unmatched to any gene: 6. The CDR3 coding sequence is TGTGCCAGCAGCCCCACAGGGGGCGGTTACGAGCAGTACTTC. This codes for CASSPTGGGYEQYF.

This clone was recorded a few times. This rearrangement joins TRBV6-4 to TRBJ2-3; TRBD1 matches at 9 bases. This CDR3 is built from 15 residues. Germline V gene data show CDR1 as MRHNA and CDR2 as SNTAGT. J gave up 3 bases and V 6 bases, and 7 bases lay outside the gene matches. DNA for the CDR3: TGTGCCAGCAGCCCAGGGGGGACAGGGACAGATACGCAGTATTTT. Translated: CASSPGGTGTDTQYF.

This clone has only a few counts. V is TRBV7-2 and J is TRBJ2-3, with D perhaps TRBD2 (5 bases). Trimming took off 5 bases at V and 2 bases at J, with 11 bases between the two ends. CDR1 is SGHTA and CDR2 is FQGNSA in the germline V gene. This CDR3 spans 14 amino acids. The CDR3 protein is CASSQTGVTDTQYF. In DNA form, the CDR3 reads TGTGCCAGCAGCCAAACCGGGGTCACAGATACGCAGTATTTT.

This rearrangement joins TRBV9 to TRBJ2-1; 9 positions agree with TRBD1. Germline lookup yields CDR1 SGDLS and CDR2 YYNGEE. The V segment lost 3 bases and the J segment 6 bases; nucleotides outside the gene matches: 13. The CDR3 totals 17 residues. CDR3 amino acids: CASSAPRGQGWFNEQFF. The CDR3 coding sequence is TGTGCCAGCAGCGCTCCGAGGGGACAGGGTTGGTTCAATGAGCAGTTCTTC.

This clone appeared a few times. The rearrangement links TRBV9 to TRBJ2-7; D might be TRBD1 (6 bases). Germline assignment: CDR1 SGDLS and CDR2 YYNGEE. Between the trimmed V and J ends, which lost 3 bases and 5 bases, there was a span of 15 bases. The CDR3 length is 14 residues. The chain's CDR3 is CASSAQGMENEQYF. The CDR3 nucleotides read TGTGCCAGCAGCGCTCAGGGGATGGAGAACGAGCAGTACTTC.

The chain carries TRBV30 and TRBJ1-1, with 8 bases identical to TRBD1. V was pared by 6 bases and J by 4 bases, with 7 bases of the junction left unmatched. The length of the CDR3 is 13 residues. Germline V lookup: CDR1 GTSNPN, CDR2 SVGIG (reference sequence). The CDR3 is CACIGQGGTEAFF. In DNA, the CDR3 is TGTGCCTGCATAGGACAGGGAGGCACTGAAGCTTTCTTT.

The chain uses TRBV7-9 and TRBJ2-7, with a tentative D call TRBD1 (6 bases). Germline loops: CDR1 SEHNR, CDR2 FQNEAQ (reference sequence). The V end lost 3 bases, the J end lost 2 bases, and 17 bases lay between the germline ends. CDR3 length: 16 residues. The CDR3 here is CASSLVTGTSAYEQYF. CDR3 DNA: TGTGCCAGCAGCTTGGTAACAGGGACATCAGCCTACGAGCAGTACTTC.

The chain combines TRBV19 with TRBJ1-5; unclear D gene. The germline CDR1 and CDR2 sequences are LNHDA and SQIVND (reference sequence). Between the trimmed V and J ends, which lost 1 base and 14 bases, there was a span of 15 bases. The CDR3 contains 13 residues. This CDR3 is CASSIGLRSREHF. The CDR3 coding sequence is TGTGCCAGTAGTATAGGTCTACGCAGCCGGGAGCATTTT.

The chain couples TRBV27 to TRBJ1-2; tentatively, D is TRBD1 (6 bases). This CDR3 is 13 amino acids long. Germline lookup yields CDR1 MNHEY and CDR2 SMNVEV (reference sequence). Trimming cost V 4 bases and J 4 bases, with 10 bases left between them. CDR3 sequence: CASSSQGPYGYTF. For the CDR3, the DNA is TGTGCCAGCAGTTCACAGGGCCCCTATGGCTACACCTTC.

This chain uses TRBV7-9 with TRBJ2-3; TRBD1 matches at 8 bases. The CDR3 extends over 17 amino acids. The V segment lost 5 bases and the J segment 1 base; nucleotides outside the gene matches: 11. Germline CDR1 and CDR2: SEHNR and FQNEAQ (reference sequence). The CDR3 spells CASSIRTRTGRTDTQYF. In DNA, the CDR3 is TGTGCCAGCAGCATACGCACCCGGACAGGGCGCACAGATACGCAGTATTTT.

The V gene is TRBV7-3, the J gene TRBJ1-1; 7 bases fit TRBD1. J lost 6 bases, V lost 5 bases, and 9 bases had no gene match. This CDR3 is 14 amino acids long. The germline V gene has CDR1 SGHTA and CDR2 FQGTGA. Written as DNA, the CDR3 is TGTGCCAGCAGCCCCCAAAAGGGGGCGGCTGAAGCTTTCTTT. Translated: CASSPQKGAAEAFF.

This clone showed up just a few times. The rearrangement uses TRBV20-1 and TRBJ2-5; D not resolved. Trimming cost V 3 bases and J 5 bases, with 7 bases left between them. CDR1 DFQATT and CDR2 SNEGSKA come from the germline V gene (reference sequence). This CDR3 region has 11 residues. Here the CDR3 reads CSASVSETQYF. In nucleotides, the CDR3 is TGCAGTGCTAGTGTCTCTGAGACCCAGTACTTC.

There are a few counts of this clone. The chain carries TRBV27 and TRBJ1-3; D might be TRBD1 (5 bases). The CDR3 consists of 14 residues. The V gene's germline CDR1 is MNHEY and CDR2 SMNVEV (reference sequence). Trimming took off 6 bases at V and 7 bases at J, with 16 bases between the two ends. The CDR3: CASRPDMSGNTIYF. The CDR3 DNA reads as TGTGCCAGCAGACCGGACATGTCGGGCAACACCATATATTTT.

The chain employs TRBV19 and TRBJ2-6; D is unclear. V lost 7 bases and J 4 bases, leaving 5 bases between the germline ends. CDR3 size: 12 residues. The germline gives CDR1 LNHDA, CDR2 SQIVND (reference sequence). The CDR3 DNA reads as TGTGCCAGTACGTTCGGGGCCAACGTCCTGACTTTC. This codes for CASTFGANVLTF.

This clone was seen just once. The rearrangement links TRBV6-5 to TRBJ2-7; unclear D gene. CDR1 and CDR2 from the germline V gene are MNHEY and SVGAGI. V shed 2 bases and J shed 1 base, with 12 bases lying between them. The CDR3 length is 15 residues. The CDR3 reads CASSYALAASYEQYF. The CDR3 bases are TGTGCCAGCAGTTACGCCTTGGCAGCGTCCTACGAGCAGTACTTC.

This clone was counted between two and nine times. The chain has TRBV5-8 and TRBJ1-5; a weak D match, TRBD1 (5 bases). The germline V gene encodes CDR1 SGHTS and CDR2 YDEGEE. Trimming stripped 3 bases from V and 4 bases from J, with 14 bases between. The CDR3 runs to 15 residues. The CDR3 region is CASSWGEVDNQPQHF. The CDR3 DNA is TGTGCCAGCAGCTGGGGGGAGGTGGATAATCAGCCCCAGCATTTT.

This clone was seen just once. The chain has TRBV6-6 and TRBJ2-2; 7 bases match TRBD1. From germline, CDR1 is MNHNY and CDR2 SVGAGI (reference sequence). The CDR3 consists of 15 residues. J lost 3 bases, V lost 6 bases, and 7 bases had no gene match. The CDR3 DNA reads as TGTGCCAGCAGCCCCGGGACAGTTTACACCGGGGAGCTGTTTTTT. Protein sequence: CASSPGTVYTGELFF.

This clone occurred a few times. V gene TRBV7-9 combines with J gene TRBJ1-4; D is possibly TRBD1 (5 bases). The V gene lost 4 bases and the J gene lost 8 bases, with 11 bases spanning the gap. The germline V gene encodes CDR1 SEHNR and CDR2 FQNEAQ (reference sequence). The CDR3 loop spans 13 amino acids. In DNA form, the CDR3 reads TGTGCCAGCAGCTCGCAACCAGGGGAAAAACTGTTTTTT. Translated: CASSSQPGEKLFF.